Listed below are T cell receptor beta chains from one sample, sequenced in a study of CD8+CD57+ T cells in acquired aplastic anemia. Each CDR3 protein gets one entry after TCRdb re-called the reads with MiXCR. Found here are 160,000 or so distinct CDR3 sequences, 40% to 60% of them singletons; the top ten hold roughly 30%. The sequenced sample consisted of sorted CD4+, CD8+, or CD8+CD57+ T cells (not recorded which) from PBMCs. The receptors shown here come from a human donor with aplastic anemia. CDR3s include the opening cysteine and the closing phenylalanine or tryptophan. The order of the fields is D gene, clone size, V gene, J gene, CDR3 DNA, CDR3 protein. The D gene is left open where the match is weak. Clone size appears in some rows only: once, few, many, or a class for an expanded clone.

NA	many	TRBV5-6	TRBJ2-6	TGTGCCAGCAGCCCGGGACCGCTCTCTGGGGCCAACGTCCTGACTTTC	CASSPGPLSGANVLTF
NA	NA	TRBV7-2	TRBJ2-5	TGTGCCAGCAGCTTAGGGGCCATCGAGACCCAGTACTTC	CASSLGAIETQYF
NA	many	TRBV5-6	TRBJ2-7	TGTGCCAGCAGCGCCTCCCTGATAAGCTACGAGCAGTACTTC	CASSASLISYEQYF
NA	NA	TRBV7-6	TRBJ2-5	TGTGCCAGCAGCGCCCAAGGTGCCGTTCCGGAGACCCAGTACTTC	CASSAQGAVPETQYF
NA	once	TRBV2	TRBJ2-2	TGTGCCAGCAGTAAGGACGGCGACACCGGGGAGCTGTTTTTT	CASSKDGDTGELFF
NA	many	TRBV6-1	TRBJ1-5	TGTGCCAGCAGCCGTACAGAGCAGCCCCAGCATTTT	CASSRTEQPQHF
NA	NA	TRBV25-1	TRBJ2-5	TGTGCCAGCAGTGAATTCGGGGTCGCGGAGACCCAGTACTTC	CASSEFGVAETQYF
NA	NA	TRBV7-2	TRBJ1-6	TGTGCCAGCAGCGTCAGGGTTAATAATTCACCCCTCCACTTT	CASSVRVNNSPLHF
NA	NA	TRBV2	TRBJ2-1	TGTGCCAGCAGCCAGGTGGCCTCCAGTGGTGAGCAGTTCTTC	CASSQVASSGEQFF
TRBD1	many	TRBV9	TRBJ1-2	TGTGCCAGCAGCTCCGACCCGGGACAGCGCTCGTATGGCTACACCTTC	CASSSDPGQRSYGYTF
NA	many	TRBV7-3	TRBJ2-2	TGTGCCAGCAGCTTAATCGGGGCGGTGAACACCGGGGAGCTGTTTTTT	CASSLIGAVNTGELFF
NA	NA	TRBV7-8	TRBJ2-5	TGTGCCAGCAGCTTAGTCGGTTTCGCCGGAGAAGAGACCCAGTACTTC	CASSLVGFAGEETQYF
NA	NA	TRBV25-1	TRBJ2-7	TGTGCCAGCAGTGAGGGCCCCCCTTTCTACTGGGATGTGCGGGTATTC	CASSEGPPFYWDVRVF
TRBD1	few	TRBV20-1	TRBJ1-2	TGCAGTGCCCCACACAGACAGGGGGCCTATGGCTACACCTTC	CSAPHRQGAYGYTF
TRBD2	NA	TRBV27	TRBJ2-7	TGTGCCAGCAGTTTATCGGAGGGCGGGGGCTCCTACGAGCAGTACTTC	CASSLSEGGGSYEQYF
TRBD1	NA	TRBV29-1	TRBJ1-1	TGCAGCTTCAGGACAGGTAACACTGAAGCTTTCTTT	CSFRTGNTEAFF
NA	many	TRBV11-2	TRBJ2-2	TGTGCCAGCAGCCCACCAAGGAGTAACACCGGGGAGCTGTTTTTT	CASSPPRSNTGELFF
NA	many	TRBV2	TRBJ2-1	TGTGCCAGCACCGGGGGACTTGGAGAGAGCTCCTACAATGAGCAGTTCTTC	CASTGGLGESSYNEQFF
NA	few	TRBV19	TRBJ2-5	TGTGCCAGTATCTGGCGAGGTAGTGAGACCCAGTACTTC	CASIWRGSETQYF
NA	once	TRBV19	TRBJ2-5	TGTGCCAGTAAGAGGGCTGGTGGGGAGACCCAGTACTTC	CASKRAGGETQYF
NA	NA	TRBV7-7	TRBJ2-1	TGTGCTAGCAGCTTACTCGGGAGTGACAATGAGCAGTTCTTC	CASSLLGSDNEQFF
TRBD1	many	TRBV20-1	TRBJ2-7	TGCAGTGCCGGGACAGGCCACTCCTACGAGCAGTACTTC	CSAGTGHSYEQYF
NA	NA	TRBV2	TRBJ1-6	TGTGCCAGCAGTGAGGCCGGGGGAGGTTCACCCCTCCACTTT	CASSEAGGGSPLHF
NA	NA	TRBV27	TRBJ2-2	TGTGCCAGCACCCGCGGGTTGGAGAGCACCGGGGAGCTGTTTTTT	CASTRGLESTGELFF
TRBD2	many	TRBV10-3	TRBJ2-2	TGTGCCGTCGATAGCGGGGCCCCGAACACCGGGGAGCTGTTTTTT	CAVDSGAPNTGELFF
TRBD1	NA	TRBV7-7	TRBJ2-5	TGTGCTAGCAGCCCCCAAGGGACAGGGGATGAGACCCAGTACTTC	CASSPQGTGDETQYF
NA	NA	TRBV20-1	TRBJ2-5	TGCAGTGCTAGCGATGCCCAAGAGACCCAGTACTTC	CSASDAQETQYF
NA	NA	TRBV20-1	TRBJ1-6	TGCAGTGCTAGTATAACCCAGGGCAATAATTCACCCCTCCACTTT	CSASITQGNNSPLHF
NA	NA	TRBV7-8	TRBJ2-7	TGTGCCAGCAGCTCGCAGGGTTACGAGCAGTACTTC	CASSSQGYEQYF
NA	NA	TRBV2	TRBJ2-1	TGTGCCAGCAGTGAAGCAGGGGCAGACGAGCATGAGCAGTTCTTC	CASSEAGADEHEQFF
TRBD2	many	TRBV11-2	TRBJ2-7	TGTGCCAGCAGCTTAGTGGCGGGCGGGAGCTCCTACGAGCAGTACTTC	CASSLVAGGSSYEQYF
TRBD2	NA	TRBV2	TRBJ2-1	TGTGCCAGCAGGCCCACGACTAGCGGGAGTGTTGAGCAGTTCTTC	CASRPTTSGSVEQFF
TRBD1	few	TRBV7-9	TRBJ1-2	TGTGCCAGCAGTTTGGGACAGGGCGCGAACTATGGCTACACCTTC	CASSLGQGANYGYTF
NA	once	TRBV13	TRBJ2-7	TGTGCCTGCGGACATAGCTACGAGCAGTACTTC	CACGHSYEQYF
NA	NA	TRBV7-9	TRBJ1-4	TGTGCCAGCAGCGGGGCGGGTGAAAAACTGTTTTTT	CASSGAGEKLFF
NA	few	TRBV5-1	TRBJ2-1	TGCGCCAGCAGCTCGCAGGGTCCCTACAATGAGCAGTTCTTC	CASSSQGPYNEQFF
NA	NA	TRBV2	TRBJ1-1	TGTGCCAGCAGTTCAGGGAGGACTGAAGCTTTCTTT	CASSSGRTEAFF
NA	NA	TRBV2	TRBJ1-1	TGTGCCAGCAGATTGGGAATGAACACTGAAGCTTTCTTT	CASRLGMNTEAFF
NA	NA	TRBV12-3/TRBV12-4	TRBJ2-1	TGTGCCAGCAGTTCGCGAGTAAATGAGCAGTTCTTC	CASSSRVNEQFF
NA	many	TRBV6-1	TRBJ2-7	TGTGCCAGTACAGGGTCGTCGGGCGAGCAGTACTTC	CASTGSSGEQYF
TRBD2	NA	TRBV10-3	TRBJ2-7	TGTGCCATCACCGGGGGGAGCTCCTACGAGCAGTACTTC	CAITGGSSYEQYF
NA	NA	TRBV11-2	TRBJ1-6	TGTGCCATCGCGAATCAAGGCAATAATTCACCCCTCCACTTT	CAIANQGNNSPLHF
NA	many	TRBV5-1	TRBJ2-7	TGCGCCAGCAGCTTGGAGGGGTTTTCCCCCGTCTACGAGCAGTACTTC	CASSLEGFSPVYEQYF
TRBD2	few	TRBV24-1	TRBJ2-1	TGTGCCACCAGTGAAGCCGGGACTACCCAGTTCTTC	CATSEAGTTQFF
TRBD1	many	TRBV7-9	TRBJ2-2	TGTGCCAGCAGCCGGACAGGGGACCTCAGCGGGGAGCTGTTTTTT	CASSRTGDLSGELFF
TRBD1	NA	TRBV19	TRBJ1-2	TGTGCCAGTAGTATATTCCCCCAGGGGGGAAATGGCTATGGCTACACCTTC	CASSIFPQGGNGYGYTF
NA	many	TRBV4-1	TRBJ1-5	TGCGCCAGCAGCCTACTTGCAGGGGCAGATCAGCCCCAGCATTTT	CASSLLAGADQPQHF